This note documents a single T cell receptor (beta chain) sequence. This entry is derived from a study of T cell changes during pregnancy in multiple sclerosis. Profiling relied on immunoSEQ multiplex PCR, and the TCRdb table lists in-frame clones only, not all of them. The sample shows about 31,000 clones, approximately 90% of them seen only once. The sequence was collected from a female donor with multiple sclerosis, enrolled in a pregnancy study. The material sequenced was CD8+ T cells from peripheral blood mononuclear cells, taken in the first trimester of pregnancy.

The CDR3 nucleotides are TGTGCCAGCAGCCAAGAATGGGACAGCTCCTACGAGCAGTACTTC. Amino acids: CASSQEWDSSYEQYF. The V call is TRBV4-2, the J call TRBJ2-7; 7 bases are shared with TRBD1. This CDR3 region has 15 residues. Germline V gene data show CDR1 as LGHNA and CDR2 as YNFKEQ. V was pared by 0 bases and J by 0 bases, with 2 bases of the junction left unmatched.